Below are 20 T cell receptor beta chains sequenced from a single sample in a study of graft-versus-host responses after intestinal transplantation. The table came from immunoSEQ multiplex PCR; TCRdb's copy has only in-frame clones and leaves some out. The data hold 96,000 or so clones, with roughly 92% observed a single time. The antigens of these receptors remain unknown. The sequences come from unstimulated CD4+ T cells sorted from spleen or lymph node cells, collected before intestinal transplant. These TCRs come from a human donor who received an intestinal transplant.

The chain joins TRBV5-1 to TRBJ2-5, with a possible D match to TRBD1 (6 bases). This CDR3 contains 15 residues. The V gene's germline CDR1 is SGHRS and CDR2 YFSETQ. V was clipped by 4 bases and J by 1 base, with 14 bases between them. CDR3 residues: CASSLPMGAQETQYF. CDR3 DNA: TGCGCCAGCAGCCTCCCCATGGGGGCCCAAGAGACCCAGTACTTC.

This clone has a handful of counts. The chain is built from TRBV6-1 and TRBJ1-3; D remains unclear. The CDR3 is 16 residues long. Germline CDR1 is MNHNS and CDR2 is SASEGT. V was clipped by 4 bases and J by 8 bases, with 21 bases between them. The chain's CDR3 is CASSVDNAGGSYTIYF. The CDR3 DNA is TGTGCCAGCAGTGTGGATAATGCGGGCGGTTCGTACACCATATATTTT.

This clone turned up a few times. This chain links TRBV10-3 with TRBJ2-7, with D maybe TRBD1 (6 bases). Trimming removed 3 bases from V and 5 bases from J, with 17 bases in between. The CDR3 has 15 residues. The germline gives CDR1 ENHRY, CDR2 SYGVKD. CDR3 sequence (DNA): TGTGCCATCAGTGACGGACAGACTTCTTGGAACGAGCAGTACTTC. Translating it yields CAISDGQTSWNEQYF.

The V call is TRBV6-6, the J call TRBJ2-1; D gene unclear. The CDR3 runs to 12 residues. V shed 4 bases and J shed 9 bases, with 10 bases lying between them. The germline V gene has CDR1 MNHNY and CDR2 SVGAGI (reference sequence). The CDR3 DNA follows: TGTGCCAGCAGTTCTTATCCGGGTGAGCAGTTCTTC. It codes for CASSSYPGEQFF.

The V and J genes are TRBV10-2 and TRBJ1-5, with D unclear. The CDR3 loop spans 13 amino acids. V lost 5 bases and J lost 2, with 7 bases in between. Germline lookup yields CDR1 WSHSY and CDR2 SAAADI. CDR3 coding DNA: TGCGCCAGCAGTACGGCGGGCAATCAGCCCCAGCATTTT. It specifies CASSTAGNQPQHF.

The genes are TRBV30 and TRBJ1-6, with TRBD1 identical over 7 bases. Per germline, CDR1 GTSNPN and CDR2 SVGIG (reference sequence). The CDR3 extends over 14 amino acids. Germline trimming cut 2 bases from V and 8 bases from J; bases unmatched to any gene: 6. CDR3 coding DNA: TGTGCCTGGAGTTTCCGGGACAGAGATTCACCCCTCCACTTT. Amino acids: CAWSFRDRDSPLHF.

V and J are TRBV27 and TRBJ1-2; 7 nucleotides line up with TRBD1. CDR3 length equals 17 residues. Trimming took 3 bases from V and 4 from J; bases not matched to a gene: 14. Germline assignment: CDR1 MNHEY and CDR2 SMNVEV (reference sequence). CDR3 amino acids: CASSLDRDSGPIYGYTF. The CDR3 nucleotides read TGTGCCAGCAGTTTGGATCGGGACAGCGGACCAATCTATGGCTACACCTTC.

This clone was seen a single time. The DNA of the CDR3 is TGTGCCAGCAGTTTAAGGGCCCTAGCGGGAGAGGGGGATACGCAGTATTTT. Translated: CASSLRALAGEGDTQYF. This chain connects TRBV27 to TRBJ2-3; TRBD2 aligns across 10 bases. The CDR3 consists of 17 residues. Germline CDR1 MNHEY, CDR2 SMNVEV (reference sequence). The ends lost 2 bases at V and 6 bases at J; junction bases unmatched: 11.

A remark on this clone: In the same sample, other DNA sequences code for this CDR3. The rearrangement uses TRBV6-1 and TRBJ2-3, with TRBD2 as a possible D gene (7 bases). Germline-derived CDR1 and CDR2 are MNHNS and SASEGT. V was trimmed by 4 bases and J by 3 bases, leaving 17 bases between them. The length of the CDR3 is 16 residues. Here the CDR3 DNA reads TGTGCCAGCAGTGGGACGGCGGGGGCCAGGACAGATACGCAGTATTTT. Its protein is CASSGTAGARTDTQYF.

CDR3 DNA sequence: TGTGCCTTACAGAGGAGGGGAAGAAACACCATATATTTT. Protein product: CALQRRGRNTIYF. The chain employs TRBV30 and TRBJ1-3; a possible D gene is TRBD1 (5 bases). Germline loops: CDR1 GTSNPN, CDR2 SVGIG (reference sequence). CDR3 size: 13 residues. Between the trimmed V and J ends, which lost 7 bases and 5 bases, there was a span of 15 bases.

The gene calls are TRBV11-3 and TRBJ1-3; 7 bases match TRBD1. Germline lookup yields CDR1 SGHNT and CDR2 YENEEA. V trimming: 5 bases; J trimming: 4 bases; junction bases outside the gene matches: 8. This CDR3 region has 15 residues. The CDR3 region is CASSGRQGYGNTIYF. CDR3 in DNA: TGTGCCAGCAGCGGGCGACAGGGTTACGGAAACACCATATATTTT. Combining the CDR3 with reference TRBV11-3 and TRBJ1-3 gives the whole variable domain EAGVVQSPRYKIIEKKQPVAFWCNPISGHNTLYWYLQNLGQGPELLIRYENEEAVDDSQLPKDRFSAERLKGVDSTLKIQPAELGDSAVYLCASSGRQGYGNTIYFGEGSWLTVV.

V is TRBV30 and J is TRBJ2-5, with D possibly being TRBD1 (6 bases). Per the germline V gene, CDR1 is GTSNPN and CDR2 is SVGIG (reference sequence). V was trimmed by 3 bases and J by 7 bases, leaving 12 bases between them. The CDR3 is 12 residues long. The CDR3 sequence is CAWRVTRGTQYF. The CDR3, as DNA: TGTGCCTGGAGGGTGACCAGGGGGACCCAGTACTTC.

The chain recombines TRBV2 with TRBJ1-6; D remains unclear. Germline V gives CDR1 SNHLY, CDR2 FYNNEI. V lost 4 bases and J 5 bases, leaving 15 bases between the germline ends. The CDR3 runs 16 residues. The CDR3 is CASSGAGNADNSPLHF. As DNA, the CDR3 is TGTGCCAGCAGTGGGGCGGGAAACGCCGATAATTCACCCCTCCACTTT.

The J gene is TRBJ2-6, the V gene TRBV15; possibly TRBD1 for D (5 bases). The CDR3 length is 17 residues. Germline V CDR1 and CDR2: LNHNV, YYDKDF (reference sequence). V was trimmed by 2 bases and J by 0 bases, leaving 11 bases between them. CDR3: CATSRFQTASGANVLTF. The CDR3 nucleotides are TGTGCCACCAGCAGATTCCAGACAGCCTCTGGGGCCAACGTCCTGACTTTC.

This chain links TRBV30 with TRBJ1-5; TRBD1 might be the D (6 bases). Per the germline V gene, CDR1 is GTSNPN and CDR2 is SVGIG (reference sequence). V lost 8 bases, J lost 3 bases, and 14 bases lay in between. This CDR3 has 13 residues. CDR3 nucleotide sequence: TGTGCCCTCGCAGGACAGATCAATCAGCCCCAGCATTTT. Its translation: CALAGQINQPQHF.

CDR3 bases: TGTGCCAGCAGGAGACAGGGGGCAGGCTATGGCTACACCTTC. Translation: CASRRQGAGYGYTF. This chain joins TRBV5-6 and TRBJ1-2; 10 bases are shared with TRBD1. Germline CDR1 is SGHDT and CDR2 is YYEEEE. The CDR3 has 14 residues. After removal of 5 bases from V and 4 bases from J, the junction contained 5 bases not matched to a gene.

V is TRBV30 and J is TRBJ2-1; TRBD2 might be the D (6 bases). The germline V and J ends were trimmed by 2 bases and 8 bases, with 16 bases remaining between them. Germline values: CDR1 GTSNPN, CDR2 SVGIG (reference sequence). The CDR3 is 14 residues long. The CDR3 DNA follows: TGTGCCTGGAGTCAGGGCGGGACCGTCGATGAGCAGTTCTTC. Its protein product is CAWSQGGTVDEQFF.

CDR3 sequence (DNA): TGCGCCAGCAGCATAGAACAGGGGCCGGATTCACCCCTCCACTTT. Its protein product is CASSIEQGPDSPLHF. The V call is TRBV5-1, the J call TRBJ1-6; 7 nucleotides agree with TRBD1. Germline assignment: CDR1 SGHRS and CDR2 YFSETQ. The CDR3 consists of 15 residues. J was trimmed by 8 bases and V by 4 bases; bases with no gene match: 9.

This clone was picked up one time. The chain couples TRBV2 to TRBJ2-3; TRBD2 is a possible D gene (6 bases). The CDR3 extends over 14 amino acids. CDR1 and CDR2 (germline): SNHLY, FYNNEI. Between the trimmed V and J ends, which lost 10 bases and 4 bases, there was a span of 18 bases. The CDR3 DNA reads TGTGCCACCAGAGCCCTAAGGGAGGCAGATACGCAGTATTTT. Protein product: CATRALREADTQYF.

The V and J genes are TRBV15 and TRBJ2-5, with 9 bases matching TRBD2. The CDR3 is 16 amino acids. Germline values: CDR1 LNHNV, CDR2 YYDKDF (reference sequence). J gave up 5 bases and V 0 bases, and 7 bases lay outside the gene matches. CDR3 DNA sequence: TGTGCCACCAGCAGAGACGTTGCGGGGGGGCGGGAGACCCAGTACTTC. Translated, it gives CATSRDVAGGRETQYF. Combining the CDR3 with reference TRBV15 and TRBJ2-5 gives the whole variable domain DAMVIQNPRYQVTQFGKPVTLSCSQTLNHNVMYWYQQKSSQAPKLLFHYYDKDFNNEADTPDNFQSRRPNTSFCFLDIRSPGLGDTAMYLCATSRDVAGGRETQYFGPGTRLLVL.